This TCR beta chain was profiled in a study of beta chain features in type 1 diabetes. A note on this clone: Antigen: not known.

The isolated RNA, all of it, was reverse transcribed, so expressed TCRB transcripts were what got sequenced. The protocol was immunoSEQ multiplex PCR, while the TCRdb copy is restricted to in-frame clones and leaves out a portion. The table records some 350,000 clones, 9.5% to 10% of them present only once. The CDR3 is 14 residues long. The germline V gene has CDR1 SQVTM and CDR2 ANQGSEA. The V end was cut by 3 bases, the J end by 2 bases, with 10 bases between. Study-wide points: The study found moderately but significantly shorter TCRB CDR3s in all four CD4+ subsets of Type 1 diabetes patients. Sampled from patients, naive, central memory and Treg TCRB repertoires appeared more similar than those sampled from healthy donors.

The receptor's source is a man aged 25-45 years with type 1 diabetes. The chain uses TRBV29-1 and TRBJ2-2, with D hard to call. Sequencing was carried out using central memory CD4+ T cells from blood. The CDR3 here is CSVEGRTNTGELFF. The DNA of the CDR3 is TGCAGCGTTGAGGGCAGAACCAACACCGGGGAGCTGTTTTTT.